Following are 19 T cell receptor beta chains from one sample sequenced in a study of T cell responses to AZD1222 COVID-19 vaccine. The data were produced by immunoSEQ multiplex PCR, yet TCRdb's version contains in-frame clones alone and is incomplete. The profile shows around 100,000 clones, less than 95% of them singletons. This specimen was peripheral blood, taken on day 0 of AZD1222 vaccination. All receptors derive from an adult in good health.

The chain is built from TRBV11-2 and TRBJ1-3, with D unresolved. The CDR3 sequence is 13 residues long. Trimming cost V 0 bases and J 2 bases, with 2 bases left between them. Germline CDR1 and CDR2: SGHAT and FQNNGV. The CDR3 is CASSLETGNTIYF. The CDR3 nucleotides are TGTGCCAGCAGCTTAGAGACTGGAAACACCATATATTTT.

This clone came up once. The chain links TRBV28 to TRBJ2-7; TRBD2 is a possible D gene (6 bases). Trimming removed 6 bases from V and 6 bases from J, with 15 bases in between. In germline, CDR1 is MDHEN, CDR2 SYDVKM. The CDR3 is 13 amino acids. The CDR3 sequence is CASSLGTSGEQYF. The CDR3 nucleotides are TGTGCCAGCAGCCTAGGGACTTCCGGCGAGCAGTACTTC.

V gene TRBV6-4 combines with J gene TRBJ1-3; D is ambiguous. Trimming took off 0 bases at V and 0 bases at J, with 6 bases between the two ends. This CDR3 is 15 amino acids long. From germline, CDR1 is MRHNA and CDR2 SNTAGT. Written as DNA, the CDR3 is TGTGCCAGCAGTGACTCGCAGCTCTCTGGAAACACCATATATTTT. Its protein product is CASSDSQLSGNTIYF.

This clone was recorded only once. This chain connects TRBV5-8 to TRBJ1-5, with D unclear. Deletions cut 1 base from V and 0 bases from J, with 5 bases between. The germline V gene has CDR1 SGHTS and CDR2 YDEGEE. This CDR3 spans 14 amino acids. CDR3 sequence: CASSLRRSNQPQHF. The CDR3 DNA reads TGTGCCAGCAGCTTGAGGCGTAGCAATCAGCCCCAGCATTTT.

The chain employs TRBV24-1 and TRBJ2-1; TRBD2 matches at 13 bases. The CDR3 contains 15 residues. The germline gives CDR1 KGHDR, CDR2 SFDVKD. V dropped 5 bases and J dropped 9; count of bases not matched to a gene: 6. CDR3 in amino acids: CATSGLLAGGSEQFF. DNA of the CDR3: TGTGCCACCAGTGGTCTACTAGCGGGGGGGAGTGAGCAGTTCTTC.

The chain carries TRBV11-2 and TRBJ2-5, with TRBD1 matching over 7 bases. The ends lost 6 bases at V and 7 bases at J; junction bases unmatched: 8. CDR1 is SGHAT, CDR2 FQNNGV, per germline. This CDR3 contains 13 residues. Written as DNA, the CDR3 is TGTGCCAGCAGTTCTACAGGGGTGGGGACCCAGTACTTC. This sequence encodes CASSSTGVGTQYF.

V and J are TRBV5-1 and TRBJ1-4, with TRBD1 matching over 7 bases. J gave up 5 bases and V 0 bases, and 7 bases lay outside the gene matches. Germline V gene data show CDR1 as SGHRS and CDR2 as YFSETQ. There are 16 residues in the CDR3. CDR3 region: CASSLAQGIGNEKLFF. The CDR3 region has the DNA TGCGCCAGCAGCTTGGCACAGGGGATTGGGAATGAAAAACTGTTTTTT.

The chain joins TRBV5-4 to TRBJ1-1, with 7 bases matching TRBD1. Germline V gives CDR1 SGHNT, CDR2 YYREEE (reference sequence). V lost 4 bases to trimming and J lost 3 bases; unmatched junction nucleotides: 6. The CDR3 is 14 residues long. The CDR3 is CASSQPTGDTEAFF. CDR3 in DNA: TGTGCCAGCAGCCAACCAACAGGGGACACTGAAGCTTTCTTT.

The gene calls are TRBV10-3 and TRBJ1-2; TRBD1 is a possible D gene (6 bases). The length of the CDR3 is 11 residues. V was pared by 10 bases and J by 5 bases, with 11 bases between. CDR1 ENHRY and CDR2 SYGVKD come from the germline V gene. The DNA of the CDR3 is TGTGCCACTTTCCAGGGGTATGGCTACACCTTC. Translated, it gives CATFQGYGYTF.

The chain employs TRBV5-1 and TRBJ1-1; 7 bases match TRBD1. Germline trimming cut 2 bases from V and 4 bases from J; bases unmatched to any gene: 26. The CDR3 is 21 residues long. Germline V gene sequence: CDR1 SGHRS, CDR2 YFSETQ. The CDR3 loop reads CASSFETGNEVWARKGTEAFF. The CDR3 DNA reads as TGCGCCAGCAGCTTCGAGACAGGGAACGAGGTTTGGGCGAGGAAGGGCACTGAAGCTTTCTTT.

The chain recombines TRBV7-2 with TRBJ1-5, with 9 bases aligning to TRBD1. Trimming took 3 bases from V and 5 from J; bases not matched to a gene: 8. The CDR3 is 16 amino acids. Germline loops: CDR1 SGHTA, CDR2 FQGNSA. The CDR3 here is CASSFGPGQGYQPQHF. The CDR3 region has the DNA TGTGCCAGCAGCTTTGGCCCGGGACAGGGATATCAGCCCCAGCATTTT.

The chain uses TRBV24-1 and TRBJ2-3; no definite D call. The CDR3 extends over 14 amino acids. Trimming shortened V by 6 bases and J by 4 bases, and 13 bases separated the two germline ends. Germline-derived CDR1 and CDR2 are KGHDR and SFDVKD. In nucleotides, the CDR3 is TGTGCCACCAGTCACTCGGCTGGGCCAGATACGCAGTATTTT. Protein sequence: CATSHSAGPDTQYF.

J is TRBJ1-3 and V is TRBV5-1; D gene uncertain. The CDR3 runs 16 residues. The V gene lost 5 bases and the J gene lost 1 base, with 16 bases spanning the gap. The V gene's germline CDR1 is SGHRS and CDR2 YFSETQ. The CDR3 is CASSVIGSSSGNTIYF. The CDR3 DNA is TGCGCCAGCAGTGTGATTGGGAGCTCTTCTGGAAACACCATATATTTT. The variable domain in full, completed from reference TRBV5-1 and TRBJ1-3, reads KAGVTQTPRYLIKTRGQQVTLSCSPISGHRSVSWYQQTPGQGLQFLFEYFSETQRNKGNFPGRFSGRQFSNSRSEMNVSTLELGDSALYLCASSVIGSSSGNTIYFGEGSWLTVV.

The chain joins TRBV2 to TRBJ1-6, with D perhaps TRBD1 (5 bases). Trimming removed 8 bases at V and 3 bases at J, with 11 bases between. The CDR3 consists of 14 residues. Looked up from germline, CDR1 is SNHLY and CDR2 is FYNNEI. In DNA form, the CDR3 reads TGTGCCAGCGGGGCAGGGTTCTATAATTCACCCCTCCACTTT. It codes for CASGAGFYNSPLHF.

Notes on this clone: The junction and the germline gene differ at one end; a read error may be behind it. The rearrangement joins TRBV6-4 to TRBJ1-1; 7 bases are a match to TRBD1. This CDR3 contains 12 residues. Germline CDR1 and CDR2: MRHNA and SNTAGT. CDR3 sequence (DNA): TGTGCCAGCAGAATAGGGGGCGAGGTTTGGGAATTT. Protein sequence: CASRIGGEVWEF.

The chain carries TRBV2 and TRBJ1-1, with D possibly being TRBD1 (6 bases). With 6 bases removed from V and 6 bases from J, the gap between germline ends came to 14 bases. This CDR3 comprises 13 residues. CDR1 is SNHLY, CDR2 FYNNEI, per germline. The CDR3 region has the DNA TGTGCCAGCAGGACAGGAAGGACGGCTGAAGCTTTCTTT. Protein sequence: CASRTGRTAEAFF.

This chain links TRBV4-1 with TRBJ2-5; no reliable D call. The CDR3 totals 16 residues. Trimming removed 1 base from V and 5 bases from J, with 17 bases in between. In germline, CDR1 is MGHRA, CDR2 YSYEKL. As DNA, the CDR3 is TGCGCCAGCAGCCAAGCCCGGACCACGCTTATGGAGACCCAGTACTTC. It specifies CASSQARTTLMETQYF.

The chain recombines TRBV19 with TRBJ1-5; D is uncertain. CDR1 is LNHDA, CDR2 SQIVND, per germline (reference sequence). The germline V and J ends were trimmed by 1 base and 0 bases, with 7 bases remaining between them. This CDR3 has 15 residues. The CDR3 reads CASSIALYSNQPQHF. CDR3 nucleotides: TGTGCCAGTAGTATAGCCCTTTATAGCAATCAGCCCCAGCATTTT.

Turning to this clone: Other nucleotide sequences in the sample specify the same CDR3. The chain is built from TRBV6-1 and TRBJ1-5; D gene ambiguous. Germline loops: CDR1 MNHNS, CDR2 SASEGT. The ends were cut back, 1 base at V and 4 bases at J, with 2 bases in the middle. This CDR3 is 12 amino acids long. This CDR3 reads CASSEGNQPQHF. As DNA, the CDR3 is TGTGCCAGCAGTGAAGGGAATCAGCCCCAGCATTTT.